This is a list of T cell receptor beta chains from one sample in a study of cytomegalovirus exposure and HLA in healthy donors. Method: immunoSEQ multiplex PCR; TCRdb's copy keeps in-frame clones and lacks some. The sample records 110,000 or so clones, roughly 88% being singletons. The source material was PBMCs. The receptors derive from a man younger than 35 in good health and CMV-seronegative. Both conserved end residues are part of each CDR3. A D gene is named only where the DNA matches it firmly. Some rows have no size entry. The others give once, few or many, or a class for an expanded clone.

>TRBJ2-5|NA|NA|TRBV23-1
CASSHCTGQNWFQYF
TGCGCCAGCAGTCACTGTACCGGACAAAATTGGTTTCAGTACTTC
>TRBJ2-7|TRBD2|NA|TRBV27
CASSAGLAGGEQYF
TGTGCCAGCAGTGCGGGACTAGCGGGAGGCGAGCAGTACTTC
>TRBJ1-2|NA|NA|TRBV5-1
CASSLQENYGYTF
TGCGCCAGCAGCTTACAGGAGAACTATGGCTACACCTTC
>TRBJ2-7|TRBD1|few|TRBV18
CASTDGTGVLVDAEQYF
TGTGCCAGCACAGACGGGACAGGGGTGTTGGTGGACGCCGAGCAGTACTTC
>TRBJ2-3|TRBD1|NA|TRBV2
CASWRQGAQLARINTDTQYF
TGTGCCAGCTGGCGACAGGGGGCGCAACTAGCGCGGATCAACACAGATACGCAGTATTTT
>TRBJ2-7|TRBD2|NA|TRBV9
CASSGVGRGNSYEQYF
TGTGCCAGCAGCGGAGTCGGGAGGGGGAATTCCTACGAGCAGTACTTC
>TRBJ2-2|NA|once|TRBV2
CASSENVRVGELFF
TGTGCCAGCAGTGAAAATGTAAGAGTCGGGGAGCTGTTTTTT
>TRBJ2-2|TRBD1|once|TRBV5-1
CASRAEDRGVFGTGELFF
TGCGCCAGCAGAGCCGAGGACAGGGGGGTATTCGGCACCGGGGAGCTGTTTTTT
>TRBJ1-2|NA|NA|TRBV15
CATSRDLASDWYYGYTF
TGTGCCACCAGCAGAGATCTCGCGTCAGACTGGTACTATGGCTACACCTTC
>TRBJ2-7|NA|NA|TRBV5-1
CARRHDYEQYF
TGCGCCAGACGACATGACTACGAGCAGTACTTC
>TRBJ1-2|NA|few|TRBV6-1
CASSETPNYGYTF
TGTGCCAGCAGTGAGACACCAAACTATGGCTACACCTTC
>TRBJ1-1|NA|NA|TRBV28
CASSPRGAQAFF
TGTGCCAGCAGTCCCCGGGGGGCGCAAGCTTTCTTT
>TRBJ2-7|NA|NA|TRBV5-1
CASSPQGPYEQYF
TGCGCCAGCAGCCCTCAGGGGCCCTACGAGCAGTACTTC
>TRBJ2-3|TRBD2|NA|TRBV28
CASRRGGTSGTDTQYF
TGTGCCAGCCGGCGGGGGGGGACTAGCGGAACAGATACGCAGTATTTT
>TRBJ2-7|NA|NA|TRBV10-1
CASSDRVSYEQYF
TGCGCCAGCAGTGACCGGGTATCCTACGAGCAGTACTTC
>TRBJ1-2|TRBD1|NA|TRBV28
CASNYGGTGFYGYTF
TGTGCCAGCAATTATGGAGGGACAGGGTTTTATGGCTACACCTTC
>TRBJ2-2|TRBD1|NA|TRBV4-1
CASSHPGTAPGELFF
TGCGCCAGCAGCCACCCAGGGACAGCTCCCGGGGAGCTGTTTTTT
>TRBJ2-3|NA|NA|TRBV2
CASSALHTDTQYF
TGTGCCAGCAGTGCGTTACACACAGATACGCAGTATTTT
>TRBJ2-7|NA|once|TRBV5-4
CASSYGGEQYF
TGTGCCAGCAGCTACGGGGGCGAGCAGTACTTC
>TRBJ2-5|NA|NA|TRBV5-6
CASSLRELGETQYF
TGTGCCAGCAGCTTGCGGGAGCTCGGGGAGACCCAGTACTTC